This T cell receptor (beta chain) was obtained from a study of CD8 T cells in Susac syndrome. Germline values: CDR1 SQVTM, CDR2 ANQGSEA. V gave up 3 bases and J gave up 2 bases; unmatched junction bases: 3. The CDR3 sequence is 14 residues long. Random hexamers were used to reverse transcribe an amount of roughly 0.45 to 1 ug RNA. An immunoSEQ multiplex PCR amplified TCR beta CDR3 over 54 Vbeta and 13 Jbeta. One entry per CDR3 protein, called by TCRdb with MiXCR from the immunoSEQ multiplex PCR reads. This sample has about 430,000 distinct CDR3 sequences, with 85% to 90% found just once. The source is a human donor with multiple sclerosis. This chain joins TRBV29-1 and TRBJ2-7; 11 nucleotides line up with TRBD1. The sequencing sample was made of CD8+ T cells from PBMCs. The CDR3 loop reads CSVEGQGETYEQYF. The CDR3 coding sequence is TGCAGCGTTGAGGGACAGGGGGAGACCTACGAGCAGTACTTC.